This T cell receptor beta chain derives from a study of cytomegalovirus exposure and HLA in healthy donors. The study ran its PCR with 60 Vbeta and 13 Jbeta primers. Measured with immunoSEQ multiplex PCR; TCRdb has only the in-frame clones, and not every one. The table has 180,000 or so clones, roughly 79% seen once. Germline assignment: CDR1 SGHRS and CDR2 YFSETQ. This CDR3 region has 15 residues. V lost 0 bases to trimming and J lost 0 bases, with 6 bases between them. V gene TRBV5-1 combines with J gene TRBJ2-2; D unclear. This receptor was identified in a man aged 45 to 65 in good health and CMV-seropositive. The source material was PBMCs. This chain's CDR3 is CASSLDKANTGELFF. For the CDR3, the DNA is TGCGCCAGCAGCTTGGACAAAGCGAACACCGGGGAGCTGTTTTTT. The complete variable domain, with remaining parts taken from reference TRBV5-1 and TRBJ2-2, reads KAGVTQTPRYLIKTRGQQVTLSCSPISGHRSVSWYQQTPGQGLQFLFEYFSETQRNKGNFPGRFSGRQFSNSRSEMNVSTLELGDSALYLCASSLDKANTGELFFGEGSRLTVL.